The T cell receptor (beta chain) described here comes from a study of shared clonotypes between healthy human individuals. Study conclusions and caveats: Investigators expected sequencing depth to affect clonotype sharing among donors.

Naive CD8 isolation took CD45RO-negative cells positively selected for CCR7 and excluded terminally differentiated effector memory CD45RA+ cells. For every subset, genomic DNA was evenly distributed across several immunoSEQ plates. Using immunoSEQ multiplex PCR, the repertoire was profiled, and TCRdb retains in-frame clones only, with some absent. This table holds under 2,000,000 clones, 85% to 95% found once. This clone was recorded a few times. Its target is unknown. CDR3 length: 14 residues. V trimming: 2 bases; J trimming: 4 bases; junction bases outside the gene matches: 2. CDR1 and CDR2 from the germline V gene are SGHTA and FQGNSA.

Sequencing was performed on naive CD8+ T cells sorted from blood. The V and J genes are TRBV7-2 and TRBJ1-2; 9 bases match TRBD1. This clonotype was sampled from a man between 18 and 35 years old in good health. DNA for the CDR3: TGTGCCAGCAGCTTATGGGGACAGGGCTATGGCTACACCTTC. Its translation: CASSLWGQGYGYTF. Filled out from reference TRBV7-2 and TRBJ1-2, the complete variable domain reads GAGVSQSPSNKVTEKGKDVELRCDPISGHTALYWYRQSLGQGLEFLIYFQGNSAPDKSGLPSDRFSAERTGGSVSTLTIQRTQQEDSAVYLCASSLWGQGYGYTFGSGTRLTVV.